The 25 T cell receptor beta chains presented below share a single source sample, sequenced in a study of graft-versus-host responses after intestinal transplantation. TCRdb's table, derived via immunoSEQ multiplex PCR, lists solely in-frame clones and lacks some. The sample includes some 81,000 clones, around 90% seen only once; the top ten take approximately 0.35%. No antigen is known for these receptors. The sample in question was unstimulated CD4+ T cells sorted from spleen or lymph node cells, obtained before intestinal transplant. The receptors stem from a human donor who received an intestinal transplant.

The chain recombines TRBV6-6 with TRBJ2-7; TRBD1 matches at 10 bases. V dropped 5 bases and J dropped 3; count of bases not matched to a gene: 7. The CDR3 runs 15 residues. Germline V gene data show CDR1 as MNHNY and CDR2 as SVGAGI (reference sequence). In nucleotides, the CDR3 is TGTGCCAGCAGTCGCCCGGGACAGGGGAACTACGAGCAGTACTTC. This translates into CASSRPGQGNYEQYF.

J is TRBJ1-1 and V is TRBV5-4; 7 nucleotides align to TRBD1. The germline V gene has CDR1 SGHNT and CDR2 YYREEE (reference sequence). V shed 0 bases and J 5 bases; nucleotides not matched to a gene: 7. This CDR3 has 15 amino acids. The chain's CDR3 is CASSLAGQGGTEAFF. The CDR3 DNA sequence: TGTGCCAGCAGCTTGGCCGGTCAGGGGGGAACTGAAGCTTTCTTT.

In regard to this clone: One junction end does not reproduce the germline sequence, and a read error may be involved. Other DNA sequences from this sample encode an identical CDR3 as well. This CDR3 reads CASSRSGTGGATNEKLFF. The CDR3 region has the DNA TGCGCCAGCAGCAGATCCGGGACAGGGGGTGCAACTAATGAAAAACTATTTTTT. V is TRBV5-1 and J is TRBJ1-4; TRBD1 matches at 11 bases. Germline V gives CDR1 SGHRS, CDR2 YFSETQ. The CDR3 runs 18 residues.

This clone was seen once. This chain connects TRBV10-2 to TRBJ2-3, with 7 positions matching TRBD2. CDR3 length: 15 residues. V lost 3 bases, J lost 2 bases, and 5 bases stayed unmatched. Germline CDR1 reads WSHSY; CDR2 reads SAAADI. CDR3 protein: CASSEESGDTDTQYF. The CDR3 DNA reads TGCGCCAGCAGTGAAGAGAGCGGGGACACAGATACGCAGTATTTT.

The rearrangement uses TRBV15 and TRBJ2-7; a weak D match, TRBD2 (5 bases). CDR1 and CDR2 from the germline V gene are LNHNV and YYDKDF (reference sequence). V dropped 2 bases and J dropped 5 bases, with 19 bases sitting between them. The CDR3 totals 16 residues. The CDR3 region is CATSRFPNGVIDEQYF. CDR3 nucleotides: TGTGCCACCAGCAGATTTCCCAACGGGGTCATAGACGAGCAGTACTTC.

V is TRBV2 and J is TRBJ2-7; tentative D call: TRBD1 (5 bases). The V gene lost 7 bases and the J gene lost 4 bases, with 20 bases spanning the gap. CDR1 and CDR2 from the germline V gene are SNHLY and FYNNEI. CDR3 length: 15 amino acids. This chain's CDR3 is CASMERQLLRYEQYF. The CDR3 DNA reads as TGTGCCAGCATGGAGCGACAGCTACTTAGATACGAGCAGTACTTC.

This sequence joins TRBV6-1 and TRBJ1-5, with 7 bases that match TRBD1. V trimming: 8 bases; J trimming: 2 bases; junction bases outside the gene matches: 9. This CDR3 region has 15 residues. Germline CDR1 MNHNS, CDR2 SASEGT. This CDR3 reads CASGVEGAGNQPQHF. Written as DNA, the CDR3 is TGTGCCAGCGGGGTTGAGGGGGCGGGCAATCAGCCCCAGCATTTT.

The chain carries TRBV14 and TRBJ1-1; D gene unclear. The CDR3 totals 13 residues. Germline V CDR1 and CDR2: SGHDN, FVKESK. Trimming took 1 base from V and 0 from J, leaving 3 bases between them. CDR3 region: CASSQALNTEAFF. CDR3 nucleotide sequence: TGTGCCAGCAGCCAAGCGTTGAACACTGAAGCTTTCTTT.

Points on this clone: At one of its ends the junction is not consistent with the germline gene, which may arise from a read error. The CDR3 here is CASSNSALAYEQYF. In nucleotides, the CDR3 is TGTGCCAGCAGTAACTCGGCTTTGGCCTACGAGCAGTACTTC. This chain connects TRBV6-5 to TRBJ2-7, with unresolved D. The CDR3 contains 14 residues. Germline CDR1 and CDR2: MNHEY and SVGAGI.

This chain links TRBV27 with TRBJ2-2; 11 bases match TRBD2. This CDR3 contains 15 residues. The V gene's germline CDR1 is MNHEY and CDR2 SMNVEV (reference sequence). The J segment lost 6 bases and the V segment lost 2 bases, leaving 2 bases of the junction unmatched. The CDR3 is CASSLTSGSSGELFF. The DNA of the CDR3 is TGTGCCAGCAGTTTAACTAGCGGGAGTTCCGGGGAGCTGTTTTTT.

This clone was detected once. The chain uses TRBV5-4 and TRBJ2-3, with 7 bases identical to TRBD1. Trimming took 2 bases from V and 3 from J; bases not matched to a gene: 6. The CDR3 spans 15 residues. CDR1 is SGHNT, CDR2 YYREEE, per germline (reference sequence). The CDR3 loop reads CASSLGGARTDTQYF. CDR3 bases: TGTGCCAGCAGCTTAGGGGGCGCCAGGACAGATACGCAGTATTTT.

The chain couples TRBV28 to TRBJ1-2; no clear D gene. CDR1 and CDR2 (germline): MDHEN, SYDVKM. The CDR3 is 12 residues long. Trimming took 2 bases from V and 4 from J, leaving 5 bases between them. The DNA for the CDR3 is TGTGCCAGCAGTTTAGCGCCCTATGGCTACACCTTC. Its protein product is CASSLAPYGYTF.

This chain links TRBV19 with TRBJ2-4; D may be TRBD1 (6 bases). V lost 4 bases to trimming and J lost 9 bases, with 13 bases between them. Germline V lookup: CDR1 LNHDA, CDR2 SQIVND (reference sequence). The CDR3 sequence is 13 residues long. CDR3 sequence: CASSTTGLGIQYF. The CDR3 nucleotides are TGTGCCAGTAGTACTACAGGGTTGGGCATTCAGTACTTC.

The chain links TRBV9 to TRBJ2-7; 8 nucleotides match TRBD2. This CDR3 comprises 17 residues. After removal of 2 bases from V and 0 bases from J, the junction contained 10 bases not matched to a gene. Germline V lookup: CDR1 SGDLS, CDR2 YYNGEE. The CDR3 spells CASSVDPAGELSYEQYF. The CDR3 nucleotides read TGTGCCAGCAGCGTCGACCCAGCGGGAGAGCTCTCCTACGAGCAGTACTTC.

Concerning this clone: The junction departs from germline at one end; a sequencing error may be responsible. The rearrangement uses TRBV28 and TRBJ2-7; 13 bases align to TRBD2. Germline V lookup: CDR1 MDHEN, CDR2 SYDVKM. The CDR3 spans 14 residues. The CDR3: CATHTSGRGYGQYF. The CDR3 bases are TGTGCCACTCATACTAGCGGGAGGGGGTACGGGCAGTACTTC.

The genes are TRBV19 and TRBJ1-3; D unclear. This CDR3 region has 13 residues. CDR1 and CDR2 (germline): LNHDA, SQIVND (reference sequence). V lost 5 bases and J lost 2, with 7 bases in between. The CDR3 DNA sequence: TGTGCCAGTAGTGTCGGGACTGGAAACACCATATATTTT. Translated, it gives CASSVGTGNTIYF.

The chain links TRBV7-9 to TRBJ2-7; perhaps TRBD2 as D (5 bases). The CDR3 sequence is 14 residues long. Trimming removed 1 base from V and 6 bases from J, with 13 bases in between. Looked up from germline, CDR1 is SEHNR and CDR2 is FQNEAQ (reference sequence). The CDR3 loop is CASSLVTGMGEQYF. The DNA for the CDR3 is TGTGCCAGCAGCTTAGTGACGGGGATGGGCGAGCAGTACTTC.

The chain employs TRBV6-1 and TRBJ1-6; D unclear. The CDR3 spans 15 residues. Germline CDR1 is MNHNS and CDR2 is SASEGT. Trimming took off 2 bases at V and 7 bases at J, with 12 bases between the two ends. CDR3 sequence (DNA): TGTGCCAGCAGTGAATGGGGATCGGGGAATTCACCCCTCCACTTT. The encoded protein is CASSEWGSGNSPLHF.

The V call is TRBV6-1, the J call TRBJ1-4, with 8 bases matching TRBD1. Losses at the gene ends were 5 bases for V and 5 bases for J; bases not matched to a gene: 7. This CDR3 has 15 amino acids. CDR1 is MNHNS and CDR2 is SASEGT in the germline V gene. The CDR3 coding sequence is TGTGCCAGCAGTACGAGACAGGGGAGGAATGAAAAACTGTTTTTT. It specifies CASSTRQGRNEKLFF.

This clone occurred a few times. The gene calls are TRBV6-1 and TRBJ1-3; no clear D gene. Germline lookup yields CDR1 MNHNS and CDR2 SASEGT. V was clipped by 8 bases and J by 2 bases, with 10 bases between them. This CDR3 contains 13 residues. This chain's CDR3 is CASRRETGNTIYF. CDR3 in DNA: TGTGCCAGCCGGCGGGAAACTGGAAACACCATATATTTT.

The chain couples TRBV7-2 to TRBJ2-5; TRBD1 matches at 8 bases. The J call could be wrong; TRBJ2-7 is a better fit for the DNA end. Germline V gives CDR1 SGHTA, CDR2 FQGNSA. The CDR3 sequence is 13 residues long. CDR3 in amino acids: CASSSQGAGEQYF. DNA for the CDR3: TGTGCCAGCAGCTCTCAGGGGGCTGGCGAGCAGTACTTC.

This chain joins TRBV10-3 and TRBJ2-1; D perhaps matches TRBD1 (5 bases). The CDR3 runs 16 residues. CDR1 is ENHRY, CDR2 SYGVKD, per germline. V dropped 3 bases and J dropped 4 bases, with 16 bases sitting between them. The CDR3 here is CAISDLRGQRYNEQFF. The CDR3 coding sequence is TGTGCCATCAGTGACCTTAGGGGCCAAAGGTACAATGAGCAGTTCTTC.

The chain carries TRBV7-8 and TRBJ2-7, with 9 bases identical to TRBD2. Trimming took 1 base from V and 2 from J; bases not matched to a gene: 0. The CDR3 sequence is 14 residues long. Germline CDR1 and CDR2: SGHVS and FQNEAQ. CDR3 sequence: CASSLERGAYEQYF. The CDR3 DNA follows: TGTGCCAGCAGCTTAGAGCGGGGGGCCTACGAGCAGTACTTC.

The V gene is TRBV28, the J gene TRBJ2-7, with 7 bases identical to TRBD2. Germline assignment: CDR1 MDHEN and CDR2 SYDVKM. The CDR3 sequence is 13 residues long. V lost 8 bases to trimming and J lost 6 bases; unmatched junction nucleotides: 10. In DNA form, the CDR3 reads TGTGCCAGCCAAAGCACGCGGGGGAGCGAGCAGTACTTC. It translates to CASQSTRGSEQYF.

The chain uses TRBV9 and TRBJ2-1, with 12 bases aligning to TRBD2. V shed 3 bases, J shed 4 bases, and the junction held 2 bases outside the gene matches. CDR3 size: 15 residues. The germline V gene encodes CDR1 SGDLS and CDR2 YYNGEE. The chain's CDR3 is CASSAGTSGYNEQFF. CDR3 DNA sequence: TGTGCCAGCAGCGCCGGGACTAGCGGGTACAATGAGCAGTTCTTC. The entire variable domain, with the rest obtained from reference TRBV9 and TRBJ2-1, is as follows: DSGVTQTPKHLITATGQRVTLRCSPRSGDLSVYWYQQSLDQGLQFLIQYYNGEERAKGNILERFSAQQFPDLHSELNLSSLELGDSALYFCASSAGTSGYNEQFFGPGTRLTVL.